A single sample gave rise to the 18 T cell receptor beta chains below, sequenced in a study of PD-L1 blockade in urothelial cancer. TCRdb's copy holds only in-frame clones and misses some; the assay was immunoSEQ multiplex PCR. The sample yields 25,000 to 35,000 clones, about nine tenths seen once. The sample was PBMCs, taken around atezolizumab (anti-PD-L1) treatment. Source of these receptors: a man between 50 and 59 years old with urothelial cancer.

J is TRBJ2-3 and V is TRBV19; TRBD2 matches 10 bases. Germline V gene lookup returns CDR1 LNHDA and CDR2 SQIVND (reference sequence). The CDR3 totals 15 residues. The J segment lost 11 bases and the V segment lost 3 bases, leaving 11 bases of the junction unmatched. CDR3 amino acids: CASSMRGASGGLQYF. The CDR3 DNA follows: TGTGCCAGTAGTATGAGGGGGGCTAGCGGGGGACTGCAGTATTTT.

The rearrangement links TRBV11-1 to TRBJ2-7; possibly TRBD1 for D (7 bases). From germline, CDR1 is SGHAT and CDR2 FQDESV (reference sequence). Trimming pared 7 bases from V and 3 bases from J, leaving 13 bases between. This CDR3 region has 13 residues. The CDR3, as DNA: TGTGCCAGCACAGGGGGGAACTACTACGAGCAGTACTTC. Amino acids: CASTGGNYYEQYF.

This chain connects TRBV7-6 to TRBJ2-1; 9 positions agree with TRBD2. The V and J ends lost 1 base and 13 bases, in that order; junction bases with no gene match: 2. Germline assignment: CDR1 SGHVS and CDR2 FNYEAQ. The CDR3 is 12 amino acids. CDR3 nucleotides: TGTGCCAGCAGCTTAGGGGGGACTAGCCAGTTCTTC. The encoded protein is CASSLGGTSQFF.

This rearrangement joins TRBV7-9 to TRBJ2-1; no clear D gene. Trimming removed 2 bases from V and 8 bases from J, with 10 bases in between. CDR1 and CDR2 (germline): SEHNR, FQNEAQ (reference sequence). This CDR3 is built from 13 residues. In DNA, the CDR3 is TGTGCCAGCAGCTTAAGCGTGGCTTATGAGCAGTTCTTC. Its translation is CASSLSVAYEQFF.

This CDR3 reads CASSSRGEGGANEQFF. As DNA, the CDR3 is TGTGCCAGTAGTTCCCGAGGTGAGGGAGGCGCCAATGAGCAGTTCTTC. V gene TRBV19 combines with J gene TRBJ2-1; possibly TRBD2 for D (6 bases). Trimming pared 5 bases from V and 6 bases from J, leaving 20 bases between. The CDR3 sequence is 16 residues long. Germline V CDR1 and CDR2: LNHDA, SQIVND (reference sequence).

The chain employs TRBV5-4 and TRBJ2-3; TRBD2 might be the D (5 bases). CDR1 is SGHNT, CDR2 YYREEE, per germline (reference sequence). CDR3 size: 16 residues. Trimming took off 0 bases at V and 1 base at J, with 12 bases between the two ends. The CDR3 nucleotides are TGTGCCAGCAGCTTGGCGATAGCGATTGGCACAGATACGCAGTATTTT. Translated, it gives CASSLAIAIGTDTQYF.

The sample holds a few counts of this clone. The J gene is TRBJ1-2, the V gene TRBV6-5; no firm D call. V dropped 5 bases and J dropped 4 bases, with 14 bases sitting between them. CDR1 is MNHEY, CDR2 SVGAGI, per germline. CDR3 length: 14 amino acids. CDR3 region: CASSTPGILYGYTF. The CDR3 coding sequence is TGTGCCAGCAGTACCCCGGGGATACTCTATGGCTACACCTTC.

V is TRBV5-1 and J is TRBJ2-3; 8 bases align to TRBD2. This CDR3 has 15 residues. The V gene end was trimmed by 5 bases and the J gene end by 1 base; junction bases not matched to a gene: 6. Germline-derived CDR1 and CDR2 are SGHRS and YFSETQ. The CDR3 coding sequence is TGCGCCAGCAGTAGCGGGGATACACGCACAGATACGCAGTATTTT. This translates into CASSSGDTRTDTQYF.

V and J are TRBV28 and TRBJ2-7, with 8 bases aligning to TRBD1. The CDR3 extends over 16 amino acids. J was trimmed by 4 bases and V by 5 bases; bases with no gene match: 13. Germline lookup yields CDR1 MDHEN and CDR2 SYDVKM. The CDR3 here is CASSPPDRDRTYEQYF. The CDR3 DNA is TGTGCCAGCAGTCCCCCCGACCGGGACAGGACTTACGAGCAGTACTTC.

The CDR3 DNA sequence: TGCGCCAGCAGCCAAGATACGGGGGAGTCAGATACGCAGTATTTT. Its translation: CASSQDTGESDTQYF. This sequence joins TRBV4-3 and TRBJ2-3; D is possibly TRBD2 (6 bases). Germline V gene lookup returns CDR1 LGHNA and CDR2 YSLEER. The CDR3 totals 15 residues. Trimming removed 0 bases from V and 4 bases from J, with 11 bases in between.

The gene calls are TRBV7-2 and TRBJ2-3; possibly TRBD2 for D (5 bases). The germline V and J ends were trimmed by 5 bases and 3 bases, with 18 bases remaining between them. Germline CDR1 reads SGHTA; CDR2 reads FQGNSA. This CDR3 contains 16 residues. This chain's CDR3 is CASSGWAGRGTDTQYF. The CDR3 DNA follows: TGTGCCAGCAGCGGATGGGCGGGTCGTGGAACAGATACGCAGTATTTT.

This clone was seen once. The rearrangement joins TRBV7-6 to TRBJ1-1; possibly TRBD1 for D (5 bases). Germline CDR1 is SGHVS and CDR2 is FNYEAQ. Trimming left V 6 bases short and J 2 bases short, with 16 bases between. This CDR3 has 15 amino acids. The CDR3 loop is CASRSLGGSNTEAFF. DNA for the CDR3: TGTGCCAGCAGATCACTGGGGGGGTCAAACACTGAAGCTTTCTTT. The full variable domain, with the rest looked up from reference TRBV7-6 and TRBJ1-1, is GAGVSQSPRYKVTKRGQDVALRCDPISGHVSLYWYRQALGQGPEFLTYFNYEAQQDKSGLPNDRFSAERPEGSISTLTIQRTEQRDSAMYRCASRSLGGSNTEAFFGQGTRLTVV.

V gene TRBV5-1 combines with J gene TRBJ2-7; no clear D. The CDR3 contains 15 residues. The germline V gene encodes CDR1 SGHRS and CDR2 YFSETQ. Trimming removed 0 bases at V and 1 base at J, with 11 bases between. DNA of the CDR3: TGCGCCAGCAGCTTGGGCGCGGCCGGGTCCTACGAGCAGTACTTC. Protein product: CASSLGAAGSYEQYF. Full variable domain (missing parts from reference TRBV5-1 and TRBJ2-7): KAGVTQTPRYLIKTRGQQVTLSCSPISGHRSVSWYQQTPGQGLQFLFEYFSETQRNKGNFPGRFSGRQFSNSRSEMNVSTLELGDSALYLCASSLGAAGSYEQYFGPGTRLTVT.

The V call is TRBV7-8, the J call TRBJ1-2; 11 bases match TRBD1. Germline V gene sequence: CDR1 SGHVS, CDR2 FQNEAQ. The CDR3 covers 15 residues. V shed 5 bases and J 4 bases; nucleotides not matched to a gene: 6. The CDR3, as DNA: TGTGCCAGCAGCCTGGGACAGGGGGGTAGCTATGGCTACACCTTC. Translated: CASSLGQGGSYGYTF.

The rearrangement uses TRBV11-2 and TRBJ1-2; 7 bases line up with TRBD1. Per germline, CDR1 SGHAT and CDR2 FQNNGV. The CDR3 covers 15 residues. The trim removed 2 bases at V and 5 bases at J, leaving 8 bases unmatched. The CDR3 nucleotides are TGTGCCAGCAGCTTACGGGCAGGGGGAGATTATGGCTACACCTTC. Translated, it gives CASSLRAGGDYGYTF.

This clone has a single count. The J gene is TRBJ2-2, the V gene TRBV18; D not resolved. Trimming took off 1 base at V and 5 bases at J, with 8 bases between the two ends. The CDR3 covers 14 residues. CDR1 is KGHSH, CDR2 LQKENI, per germline. The CDR3 sequence: CASSPLSETGELFF. Written as DNA, the CDR3 is TGTGCCAGCTCACCACTCAGCGAGACCGGGGAGCTGTTTTTT.

CDR3 sequence (DNA): TGTGCCAGCAGCTCTCCCGGCGGGGGGGCGGGGTATGAGACCCAGTACTTC. As protein: CASSSPGGGAGYETQYF. The chain recombines TRBV9 with TRBJ2-5; TRBD2 aligns across 9 bases. The junction had 15 bases not matched to a gene; V was cut back by 4 bases and J by 5 bases. The germline V gene encodes CDR1 SGDLS and CDR2 YYNGEE. The CDR3 totals 17 residues.

This sequence joins TRBV11-2 and TRBJ2-2, with 7 nucleotides matching TRBD2. Looked up from germline, CDR1 is SGHAT and CDR2 is FQNNGV. V gave up 3 bases and J gave up 1 base; unmatched junction bases: 8. CDR3 length equals 17 residues. CDR3 sequence: CASSFLGWGGNTGELFF. The DNA for the CDR3 is TGTGCCAGCAGCTTTCTCGGGTGGGGGGGGAACACCGGGGAGCTGTTTTTT. The full variable domain, its missing parts supplied by reference TRBV11-2 and TRBJ2-2, is EAGVAQSPRYKIIEKRQSVAFWCNPISGHATLYWYQQILGQGPKLLIQFQNNGVVDDSQLPKDRFSAERLKGVDSTLKIQPAKLEDSAVYLCASSFLGWGGNTGELFFGEGSRLTVL.